These 25 T cell receptor beta chains were all obtained from the same sample, sequenced in a study of shared clonotypes between healthy human individuals. Here immunoSEQ multiplex PCR was the method, and the copy in TCRdb shows in-frame clones only, minus some. The profile covers about 1 million clones, with under 80% appearing a single time and roughly 1.4% taken by the ten largest. The specimen was memory CD4+ T cells sorted from blood. Subset reported: CD45RA-negative fraction. Receptors were obtained from a man aged 18 to 30 in good health.

The chain joins TRBV30 to TRBJ1-3; possibly TRBD1 for D (5 bases). V lost 3 bases and J 0 bases, leaving 21 bases between the germline ends. The CDR3 is 18 amino acids. CDR1 and CDR2 from the germline V gene are GTSNPN and SVGIG (reference sequence). The CDR3 DNA is TGTGCCTGGAGGGGCCAGGGCGAAATATTATTCTCTGGAAACACCATATATTTT. Its translation is CAWRGQGEILFSGNTIYF.

The chain couples TRBV5-5 to TRBJ2-7; unclear D gene. Germline V lookup: CDR1 SGHKS, CDR2 YYEKEE (reference sequence). Trimming cost V 0 bases and J 2 bases, with 12 bases left between them. CDR3 length: 15 residues. This CDR3 is CASSLEVWQPYEQYF. The CDR3 DNA reads as TGTGCCAGCAGCTTGGAGGTCTGGCAGCCCTACGAGCAGTACTTC. Complete variable domain (other parts from reference TRBV5-5 and TRBJ2-7): DAGVTQSPTHLIKTRGQQVTLRCSPISGHKSVSWYQQVLGQGPQFIFQYYEKEERGRGNFPDRFSARQFPNYSSELNVNALLLGDSALYLCASSLEVWQPYEQYFGPGTRLTVT.

The chain recombines TRBV30 with TRBJ1-4; no reliable D call. Germline lookup yields CDR1 GTSNPN and CDR2 SVGIG (reference sequence). The CDR3 is made up of 16 amino acids. V was pared by 0 bases and J by 0 bases, with 11 bases between. CDR3 region: CAWSVFQLATNEKLFF. The CDR3, as DNA: TGTGCCTGGAGTGTGTTCCAGCTCGCAACTAATGAAAAACTGTTTTTT.

The rearrangement links TRBV9 to TRBJ2-1; 10 bases are a match to TRBD2. Unmatched junction bases numbered 9, after V lost 0 bases and J lost 9 bases. The CDR3 has 16 amino acids. Germline assignment: CDR1 SGDLS and CDR2 YYNGEE. CDR3 in amino acids: CASSVGPASGSGEQFF. DNA for the CDR3: TGTGCCAGCAGCGTAGGCCCAGCTAGCGGGAGTGGTGAGCAGTTCTTC. The entire variable domain, with the rest obtained from reference TRBV9 and TRBJ2-1, is as follows: DSGVTQTPKHLITATGQRVTLRCSPRSGDLSVYWYQQSLDQGLQFLIQYYNGEERAKGNILERFSAQQFPDLHSELNLSSLELGDSALYFCASSVGPASGSGEQFFGPGTRLTVL.

The chain couples TRBV21-1 to TRBJ2-7; the listed D gene, TRBD1, was not tested against the DNA. TRBV21-1 is assigned pseudogene status. The CDR3 runs to 16 residues. This CDR3 reads CASSKKGTGNSYEQYF. CDR3 nucleotides: TGTGCCAGCAGCAAAAAAGGGACAGGGAATTCCTACGAGCAGTACTTC.

This clone was seen only once. The chain is built from TRBV7-9 and TRBJ2-7, with TRBD1 identical over 7 bases. Germline values: CDR1 SEHNR, CDR2 FQNEAQ (reference sequence). The CDR3 is made up of 14 amino acids. V was clipped by 4 bases and J by 3 bases; unmatched bases: 6. In DNA, the CDR3 is TGTGCCAGCAGCTCTCCCGGGACAGTCTACGAGCAGTACTTC. Its translation: CASSSPGTVYEQYF.

V and J are TRBV4-1 and TRBJ2-3, with TRBD1 as a possible D gene (6 bases). The germline V gene has CDR1 MGHRA and CDR2 YSYEKL. Trimming pared 1 base from V and 2 bases from J, leaving 13 bases between. This CDR3 has 16 amino acids. Here the CDR3 reads CASSQGGRANTDTQYF. CDR3 in DNA: TGCGCCAGCAGCCAAGGGGGGCGGGCAAACACAGATACGCAGTATTTT.

The chain couples TRBV30 to TRBJ2-5; D is uncertain. CDR1 is GTSNPN, CDR2 SVGIG, per germline (reference sequence). The CDR3 spans 14 residues. Trimming removed 3 bases at V and 5 bases at J, with 16 bases between. CDR3 amino acids: CAWSGQASSETQYF. The CDR3 DNA is TGTGCCTGGAGCGGGCAGGCCTCCTCTGAGACCCAGTACTTC.

This sequence joins TRBV11-2 and TRBJ2-7; 8 bases align to TRBD2. With V trimmed by 5 bases and J by 2 bases, 5 bases remained unmatched. Germline V gene lookup returns CDR1 SGHAT and CDR2 FQNNGV. The CDR3 length is 14 residues. The CDR3, as DNA: TGTGCCAGCAGCGACAGCGGGAGAACCTACGAGCAGTACTTC. It codes for CASSDSGRTYEQYF.

This clone was detected ten times or more. Other nucleotide sequences in the sample specify the same CDR3. The chain joins TRBV7-2 to TRBJ2-7; D may be TRBD1 (5 bases). Germline lookup yields CDR1 SGHTA and CDR2 FQGNSA. The CDR3 consists of 13 residues. Trimming removed 5 bases at V and 0 bases at J, with 8 bases between. The CDR3 DNA reads TGTGCCAGCAGCCTAGGGGTCTCCTACGAGCAGTACTTC. Encoded protein: CASSLGVSYEQYF.

The gene calls are TRBV30 and TRBJ1-1; D is undetermined. Germline V CDR1 and CDR2: GTSNPN, SVGIG (reference sequence). The CDR3 is 13 amino acids. Trimming removed 4 bases at V and 5 bases at J, with 14 bases between. CDR3 in DNA: TGTGCCTGGACCGCAACCGGGCCGACTGAAGCTTTCTTT. It encodes CAWTATGPTEAFF.

The chain carries TRBV6-5 and TRBJ2-3, with D possibly TRBD1 on 6 matching bases. Germline assignment: CDR1 MNHEY and CDR2 SVGAGI. CDR3 size: 15 residues. The V end was cut by 6 bases, the J end by 3 bases, with 16 bases between. The CDR3 region has the DNA TGTGCCAGCAGCATACAAGGAAGGGGGACAGATACGCAGTATTTT. Protein sequence: CASSIQGRGTDTQYF.

The rearrangement uses TRBV18 and TRBJ2-7; TRBD2 matches at 7 bases. After removal of 6 bases from V and 3 bases from J, the junction contained 11 bases not matched to a gene. Germline loops: CDR1 KGHSH, CDR2 LQKENI. The CDR3 totals 15 residues. The CDR3 DNA follows: TGTGCCAGCTCCTTCGGCTCTAGCGGAAACTACGAGCAGTACTTC. The encoded protein is CASSFGSSGNYEQYF. Using reference TRBV18 and TRBJ2-7 for the parts outside the CDR3, the full variable domain is NAGVMQNPRHLVRRRGQEARLRCSPMKGHSHVYWYRQLPEEGLKFMVYLQKENIIDESGMPKERFSAEFPKEGPSILRIQQVVRGDSAAYFCASSFGSSGNYEQYFGPGTRLTVT.

This rearrangement joins TRBV9 to TRBJ1-1, with D possibly matching TRBD1 (5 bases). This CDR3 has 16 residues. Germline CDR1 SGDLS, CDR2 YYNGEE. V gave up 0 bases and J gave up 5 bases, with 17 bases separating them. CDR3 region: CASSVGREGERTEAFF. In DNA, the CDR3 is TGTGCCAGCAGCGTAGGTCGCGAAGGGGAGAGGACTGAAGCTTTCTTT.

With regard to this clone: Other DNA variants within this sample encode the same CDR3. The chain couples TRBV30 to TRBJ2-2; a possible D gene is TRBD2 (5 bases). This CDR3 has 13 residues. Germline CDR1 is GTSNPN and CDR2 is SVGIG (reference sequence). V dropped 0 bases and J dropped 5 bases, with 7 bases sitting between them. The CDR3 spells CAWSVSGTGELFF. Written as DNA, the CDR3 is TGTGCCTGGAGTGTCTCGGGGACCGGGGAGCTGTTTTTT.

V gene TRBV6-5 combines with J gene TRBJ2-7, with TRBD1 matching over 7 bases. Germline values: CDR1 MNHEY, CDR2 SVGAGI. The CDR3 has 13 amino acids. V dropped 6 bases and J dropped 2; count of bases not matched to a gene: 4. The DNA of the CDR3 is TGTGCCAGCAGAAAGACAGGGACCTACGAGCAGTACTTC. Amino acid sequence: CASRKTGTYEQYF.

The chain employs TRBV7-2 and TRBJ2-7; D call uncertain. This CDR3 spans 12 amino acids. V lost 0 bases and J 7 bases, leaving 7 bases between the germline ends. Germline V gene data show CDR1 as SGHTA and CDR2 as FQGNSA. The CDR3 loop is CASSLARAEQYF. CDR3 nucleotides: TGTGCCAGCAGCTTAGCAAGGGCAGAGCAGTACTTC.

This chain uses TRBV6-1 with TRBJ1-4, with 7 bases identical to TRBD1. The V and J ends lost 2 bases and 7 bases, in that order; junction bases with no gene match: 4. CDR1 is MNHNS and CDR2 is SASEGT in the germline V gene. This CDR3 comprises 14 residues. The CDR3 DNA reads TGTGCCAGCAGTGAAAGGGGGCGGGGTGAAAAACTGTTTTTT. Its translation is CASSERGRGEKLFF.

The J gene is TRBJ2-5, the V gene TRBV7-2, with 10 bases fitting TRBD2. Germline values: CDR1 SGHTA, CDR2 FQGNSA. This CDR3 has 14 residues. With V trimmed by 2 bases and J by 5 bases, 2 bases remained unmatched. CDR3 region: CASSLPSGSETQYF. In DNA, the CDR3 is TGTGCCAGCAGCTTACCTAGCGGGAGTGAGACCCAGTACTTC.

This chain links TRBV19 with TRBJ2-3; 8 bases match TRBD1. This CDR3 comprises 15 residues. V lost 3 bases to trimming and J lost 10 bases; unmatched junction nucleotides: 12. Germline V gene sequence: CDR1 LNHDA, CDR2 SQIVND (reference sequence). In nucleotides, the CDR3 is TGTGCCAGTAGTATTGAGTCGGCGAGGACAGGGCCGCAGTATTTT. Amino acids: CASSIESARTGPQYF.

As regards this clone: Within the sample, other DNA sequences also encode this same CDR3. The chain uses TRBV5-1 and TRBJ2-2, with D tentatively TRBD1 (5 bases). Germline lookup yields CDR1 SGHRS and CDR2 YFSETQ. The V gene lost 3 bases and the J gene lost 2 bases, with 11 bases spanning the gap. The CDR3 spans 15 residues. The DNA for the CDR3 is TGCGCCAGCAGCTCCACAGGAGCCAACACCGGGGAGCTGTTTTTT. Residues: CASSSTGANTGELFF.

The chain is built from TRBV28 and TRBJ1-1; D might be TRBD1 (5 bases). CDR3 length: 14 amino acids. Per germline, CDR1 MDHEN and CDR2 SYDVKM. Trimming cost V 10 bases and J 6 bases, with 21 bases left between them. CDR3 amino acids: CATTAMGGWSEAFF. The DNA for the CDR3 is TGTGCCACCACCGCTATGGGGGGTTGGTCTGAAGCTTTCTTT.

This clone appeared a few times. This CDR3 reads CASSLEHGNSPLHF. CDR3 nucleotides: TGTGCCAGCAGCTTAGAACATGGGAATTCACCCCTCCACTTT. V usage is TRBV13 and J usage is TRBJ1-6; no firm D call. V was shortened by 1 base and J by 7 bases, with 8 bases between the two germline ends. Germline V lookup: CDR1 PRHDT, CDR2 FYEKMQ (reference sequence). CDR3 size: 14 residues.

This chain uses TRBV5-5 with TRBJ2-7, with TRBD2 matching over 10 bases. Trimming at V came to 5 bases and at J to 1 base, leaving 18 bases not matched to a gene. The CDR3 loop spans 19 amino acids. Looked up from germline, CDR1 is SGHKS and CDR2 is YYEKEE (reference sequence). The CDR3 nucleotides are TGTGCCAGCAGGCGAAATCTTGGGGCTAGCGGGGGAAGTTCCTACGAGCAGTACTTC. As protein: CASRRNLGASGGSSYEQYF.

With regard to this clone: Additional DNA sequences in this sample encode the identical CDR3. This chain links TRBV7-2 with TRBJ2-5; no definite D call. Germline CDR1 and CDR2: SGHTA and FQGNSA. This CDR3 region has 12 residues. The V and J ends lost 1 base and 5 bases respectively, with 5 bases between them. The DNA for the CDR3 is TGTGCCAGCAGCTTAGATAGGGAGACCCAGTACTTC. Translating it yields CASSLDRETQYF. Using reference TRBV7-2 and TRBJ2-5 for the parts outside the CDR3, the full variable domain is GAGVSQSPSNKVTEKGKDVELRCDPISGHTALYWYRQSLGQGLEFLIYFQGNSAPDKSGLPSDRFSAERTGGSVSTLTIQRTQQEDSAVYLCASSLDRETQYFGPGTRLLVL.